This entry describes one TCR beta chain. The data were obtained in a study of blood T cells in healthy people across ages. The authors ran a second PCR of roughly 6 to 12 cycles using a sample-barcoded 5' primer and a J-beta primer mix. TCRdb re-derived calls from the 5' RACE reads in MiXCR, one entry per CDR3 protein. The data contain about a million distinct CDR3 sequences, just over 50% of them singletons. Between the trimmed V and J ends, which lost 3 bases and 0 bases, there was a span of 12 bases. The CDR3 consists of 16 residues. The receptor's source is a woman in her sixties in good health. The rearrangement links TRBV12-3 or TRBV12-4 to TRBJ1-5, with D possibly matching TRBD1 (6 bases). Sequencing was carried out using blood. The CDR3 spells CASSLGADYSNQPQHF. The CDR3 DNA reads TGTGCCAGCAGTTTGGGGGCAGACTATAGCAATCAGCCCCAGCATTTT.